This T cell receptor beta chain came from a study of blood T cell repertoires in COVID-19 (dated by TCRdb to 2018 to 2020). Broadly, across the study: Samples from collaborators originated in the United States, Italy and Spain and spanned both the acute and convalescent phases of COVID-19. Sample metadata almost always included a de-identified subject ID, COVID-19 status, age in years and sex. The material from the prospective study consisted of cDNA or gDNA derived from T cells, B-cell-depleted T cells, or PBMCs. The repertoires were made available in a free public database intended to serve as a resource for research on the immune response to SARS-CoV-2. Where available, HLA class I and class II types were taken from metadata supplied by the sample provider and were not determined by assay-based typing. The samples were drawn from two sources: the first 160 participants of the ongoing ImmuneRACE study, and 1,000 to 1,500 subjects contributed by 6 global collaborators. Deeply sampled blood TCRbeta repertoires from subjects exposed to, actively infected with, or recovered from COVID-19 were included in the dataset. Study-level results and caveats: The quantity of clinical and demographic metadata differed by source and by participant and was supplied without curation.

TCRbeta CDR3 regions were amplified from genomic DNA by means of the immunoSEQ Assay, a bias-controlled multiplex PCR. The study's processing was this. Within the assay, amplification of reference gene primers was used to estimate how many nucleated cells each sample contained. Sequence reads were collapsed and filtered to measure the absolute abundance of every unique TCRbeta CDR3 rearrangement. For each sample, productive Simpson clonality was calculated as the square root of Simpson's diversity index over productive rearrangements. The immuneACCESS repertoire file appears here via TCRdb, limited to in-frame rearrangements. These files lack a portion of the clones; in checked studies, under half of the deficit traces to unresolved V genes, and the cause of the others is not known. D and trimming were read from the DNA, whereas the V and J calls and clone size are those reported in that table. The table for this sample lists approximately 74,000 clones; around four fifths of them were counted only once. The ten largest make up around 2.3% of the sample.

The collaborating institutions used their own protocols to collect whole blood in K2EDTA tubes. For TCRbeta analysis, collaborators shipped samples in one of three forms: frozen whole blood, isolated PBMCs, or DNA extracted from either of those sample types. Trimming at the junction amounts to 4 bases on V and 1 base on J, and the germline ends lie 14 bases apart. From cysteine to phenylalanine, the CDR3 is 15 amino acids long. Only the CDR3 region is kept as DNA, spanning 45 bases read in frame from base 1. In the germline V gene, CDR1 corresponds to SGDLS and CDR2 to YYNGEE. With respect to this clone: The specificity of this receptor is unknown. No much larger clone is present one base from it, and per-base qualities are unavailable.

The source is a man older than 75 with active or convalescent COVID-19. Recombination joined TRBV9 with TRBJ1-1; there is no confident call for the D gene. Specimen: peripheral blood. The bases are TGTGCCAGCAGCCCCCGTGCAGTTTCGAACACTGAAGCTTTCTTT. It translates to CASSPRAVSNTEAFF.